This T cell receptor (beta chain) was retrieved from a study of regulatory T cells in long-lasting Graves disease. In the study overall: The study counted Graves' disease as persistent given over 5 years of antithyroid drugs and positive TSH receptor antibodies.

The CDR3 loop spans 16 amino acids. The ends lost 4 bases at V and 7 bases at J; junction bases unmatched: 10. Germline V gene lookup returns CDR1 LNHDA and CDR2 SQIVND (reference sequence). This sample's time point: persistent/refractory GD, antithyroid drugs over 5 years with positive TRAb. There was RNA extracted from PBMCs, and the TCR library was made from it. Diagnosing Graves' disease relied on the American Thyroid Association guidelines. For TCR beta, libraries came from iRepertoire HTBI primers and Arm-PCR of CDR3 regions. TCRdb called the multiplex PCR reads again in MiXCR, with one record for every CDR3 protein. Of about half a million distinct CDR3 sequences listed, approximately 22% are singletons. This clonotype was detected only once.

The chain joins TRBV19 to TRBJ1-1; the match to TRBD1 covers 12 bases. The clonotype was recovered from a female donor with Graves disease. The specimen was peripheral blood mononuclear cells (PBMCs), collected when the disease was refractory, from a patient treated with antithyroid drugs. This CDR3 reads CASSRSPGQGAGEAFF. The CDR3 coding sequence is TGTGCCAGTAGTAGATCTCCGGGACAGGGGGCAGGTGAAGCTTTCTTT.